The 10 T cell receptor beta chains in this list originate from one sample, sequenced in a study of control samples from healthy donors and cancer patients. This table comes from immunoSEQ multiplex PCR, and its TCRdb copy is limited to in-frame clones, with some not included. Of about 160,000 clones in the sample, about 90% were seen once. The source material was blood. The receptors originated from a woman under 40 in good health.

This chain connects TRBV7-3 to TRBJ1-1, with D hard to call. V shed 5 bases and J shed 5 bases, with 12 bases lying between them. Germline CDR1 reads SGHTA; CDR2 reads FQGTGA. This CDR3 is built from 13 residues. The CDR3 sequence: CASSLMMGTEAFF. DNA of the CDR3: TGTGCCAGCAGCCTGATGATGGGAACTGAAGCTTTCTTT.

This rearrangement joins TRBV7-2 to TRBJ1-3, with D maybe TRBD1 (5 bases). Trimming removed 2 bases from V and 7 bases from J, with 18 bases in between. The CDR3 has 16 amino acids. Germline V lookup: CDR1 SGHTA, CDR2 FQGNSA. The CDR3 DNA reads as TGTGCCAGCAGCTTATTTTGGGCCGGGGCGGGTAACACCATATATTTT. Amino acid sequence: CASSLFWAGAGNTIYF.

V and J are TRBV4-1 and TRBJ2-5; the D gene could be TRBD1 or TRBD2 (6 bases each). Trimming shortened V by 1 base and J by 5 bases, and 11 bases separated the two germline ends. CDR3 length equals 14 residues. Germline V gene lookup returns CDR1 MGHRA and CDR2 YSYEKL. CDR3 DNA: TGCGCCAGCAGCCAAGTCGGGGGCGAGGAGACCCAGTACTTC. Its protein is CASSQVGGEETQYF.

V and J are TRBV28 and TRBJ2-7, with D perhaps TRBD1 or TRBD2 (5 bases each). The CDR3 sequence is 13 residues long. Germline V gene data show CDR1 as MDHEN and CDR2 as SYDVKM. V was trimmed by 7 bases and J by 8 bases, leaving 18 bases between them. CDR3 nucleotide sequence: TGTGCCAGCAACCCGGCCAGGGAGTTCAAGCAGTACTTC. Protein: CASNPAREFKQYF.

The chain joins TRBV5-4 to TRBJ2-1; 10 bases are a match to TRBD2. Losses at the gene ends were 2 bases for V and 6 bases for J; bases not matched to a gene: 2. CDR3 length: 14 residues. Germline V gene lookup returns CDR1 SGHNT and CDR2 YYREEE (reference sequence). CDR3 nucleotides: TGTGCCAGCAGCTTACTAGCGGGGCCCAATGAGCAGTTCTTC. It specifies CASSLLAGPNEQFF.

The chain joins TRBV5-4 to TRBJ1-6, with 9 nucleotides matching TRBD1. Germline CDR1 and CDR2: SGHNT and YYREEE (reference sequence). The junction had 4 bases not matched to a gene; V was cut back by 6 bases and J by 3 bases. The CDR3 has 15 residues. CDR3 loop: CASNPGQGYNSPLHF. The DNA for the CDR3 is TGTGCCAGCAACCCGGGACAGGGCTATAATTCACCCCTCCACTTT.

The V gene is TRBV7-3, the J gene TRBJ2-2, with D hard to call. The CDR3 is 16 amino acids. With 5 bases removed from V and 1 base from J, the gap between germline ends came to 14 bases. Germline V lookup: CDR1 SGHTA, CDR2 FQGTGA. CDR3 sequence: CASSPLGLGNTGELFF. The CDR3 DNA sequence: TGTGCCAGCAGCCCACTGGGCCTAGGGAACACCGGGGAGCTGTTTTTT.

V usage is TRBV15 and J usage is TRBJ1-6, with D uncertain. This CDR3 is 12 amino acids long. The ends were cut back, 3 bases at V and 10 bases at J, with 7 bases in the middle. Per the germline V gene, CDR1 is LNHNV and CDR2 is YYDKDF (reference sequence). The CDR3: CATSSVNSPLHF. The DNA of the CDR3 is TGTGCCACCAGCAGCGTGAACTCACCCCTCCACTTT.

The V and J genes are TRBV19 and TRBJ1-5, with D hard to call. Germline CDR1 is LNHDA and CDR2 is SQIVND (reference sequence). The ends were cut back, 1 base at V and 9 bases at J, with 7 bases in the middle. The CDR3 is 12 amino acids. The CDR3 bases are TGTGCCAGTAGTATAGGGGGTACGCCCCAGCATTTT. Protein: CASSIGGTPQHF.

The rearrangement links TRBV6-1 to TRBJ2-7, with D perhaps matching TRBD2 (6 bases). The V gene's germline CDR1 is MNHNS and CDR2 SASEGT. The CDR3 loop spans 15 amino acids. The V end was cut by 2 bases, the J end by 0 bases, with 11 bases between. In DNA form, the CDR3 reads TGTGCCAGCAGTGAACAGGGTAGCGGCTCCTACGAGCAGTACTTC. Translated: CASSEQGSGSYEQYF.